At least ten counts were recorded for the clone carrying this TCR beta chain. As yet, its antigen is unknown. This sample stems from a study of identical twins. Unique molecular identifiers were present on cDNA, and template switching added a universal primer site. TCRdb called the 5' RACE reads again in MiXCR, with one record for every CDR3 protein. The data show roughly 1.6 million distinct CDR3 sequences, about 31% seen once. Study results and limitations: Beta out-of-frame twin sharing showed a weaker excess.

The germline V and J ends were trimmed by 0 bases and 9 bases, with 7 bases remaining between them. The germline V gene has CDR1 SGHRS and CDR2 YFSETQ. CDR3 length: 12 amino acids. The receptor was isolated from a newborn girl in good health. The sample comprised cord blood. The chain carries TRBV5-1 and TRBJ2-1; D is ambiguous. CDR3 coding DNA: TGCGCCAGCAGCTTGGCCCTGAGTGAGCAGTTCTTC. Encoded protein: CASSLALSEQFF.